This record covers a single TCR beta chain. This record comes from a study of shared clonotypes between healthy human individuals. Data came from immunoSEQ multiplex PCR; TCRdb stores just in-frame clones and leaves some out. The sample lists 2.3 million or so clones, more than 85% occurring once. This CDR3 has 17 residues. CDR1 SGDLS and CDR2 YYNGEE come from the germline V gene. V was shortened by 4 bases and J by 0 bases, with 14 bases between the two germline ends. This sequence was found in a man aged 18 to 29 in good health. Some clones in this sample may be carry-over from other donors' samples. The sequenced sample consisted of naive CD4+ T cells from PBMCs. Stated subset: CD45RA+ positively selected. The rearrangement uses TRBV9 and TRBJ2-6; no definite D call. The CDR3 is CASSPLLGVSGANVLTF. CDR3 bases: TGTGCCAGCAGCCCCCTGTTAGGAGTCTCTGGGGCCAACGTCCTGACTTTC. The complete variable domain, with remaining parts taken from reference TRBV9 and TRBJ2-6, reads DSGVTQTPKHLITATGQRVTLRCSPRSGDLSVYWYQQSLDQGLQFLIQYYNGEERAKGNILERFSAQQFPDLHSELNLSSLELGDSALYFCASSPLLGVSGANVLTFGAGSRLTVL.